This T cell receptor beta chain is from a study of T cell responses to AZD1222 COVID-19 vaccine. The CDR3 is 15 amino acids. Germline V CDR1 and CDR2: MGHRA, YSYEKL. Trimming stripped 0 bases from V and 1 base from J, with 9 bases between. Sequenced by immunoSEQ multiplex PCR; TCRdb stores in-frame clones only, minus some. This table holds 150,000 or so clones, over 80% found once. This clone was picked up a small number of times. The receptor was isolated from an adult who received the AZD1222 COVID-19 vaccine. Specimen: peripheral blood, collected 28 days after the second AZD1222 dose. This sequence joins TRBV4-1 and TRBJ1-2; no clear D gene. Here the CDR3 DNA reads TGCGCCAGCAGCCAAGATAGCCTGTTTAACTATGGCTACACCTTC. Amino acids: CASSQDSLFNYGYTF.